Below, 23 T cell receptor beta chains from the same sample are listed, as sequenced in a study of T cell clonotyping in hematopoietic cell transplantation. Measured with immunoSEQ multiplex PCR; TCRdb has only the in-frame clones, and not every one. In the table there are over 10,000 clones, approximately 68% of which are singletons. The sequences come from peripheral blood mononuclear cells, collected 180 days after allogeneic stem cell transplant. Receptors originate from a male patient aged 60 to 75 who had an allogeneic stem cell transplant from an unrelated donor, so the T cells may come from the graft donor. Some clones in this sample may be carry-over from other donors' samples.

This sequence joins TRBV9 and TRBJ1-1; D not resolved. Deletions cut 6 bases from V and 9 bases from J, with 15 bases between. The CDR3 sequence is 12 residues long. Looked up from germline, CDR1 is SGDLS and CDR2 is YYNGEE. The CDR3 loop is CASTPYEGQAFF. The CDR3 DNA reads TGTGCCAGCACCCCCTATGAGGGCCAAGCTTTCTTT.

The J gene is TRBJ1-1, the V gene TRBV6-5, with TRBD1 identical over 7 bases. The length of the CDR3 is 16 residues. The ends lost 2 bases at V and 6 bases at J; junction bases unmatched: 12. Germline loops: CDR1 MNHEY, CDR2 SVGAGI. The CDR3 nucleotides are TGTGCCAGCAGTTACGATTGGACAGGACAGGACTCTGAAGCTTTCTTT. Translation: CASSYDWTGQDSEAFF.

This chain connects TRBV5-4 to TRBJ1-2; TRBD1 matches at 7 bases. The CDR3 runs 16 residues. From germline, CDR1 is SGHNT and CDR2 YYREEE (reference sequence). V trimming: 6 bases; J trimming: 7 bases; junction bases outside the gene matches: 18. The CDR3 protein is CASIPGDRASGGGYTF. CDR3 coding DNA: TGTGCCAGCATTCCCGGCGACAGGGCCTCCGGAGGTGGCTACACCTTC.

This clone was observed once. This rearrangement joins TRBV4-3 to TRBJ2-2; D possibly corresponds to TRBD1 (5 bases). The CDR3 has 20 residues. V lost 0 bases to trimming and J lost 1 base, with 21 bases between them. CDR1 LGHNA and CDR2 YSLEER come from the germline V gene. The CDR3 is CASSQEIGDSLTLNTGELFF. DNA for the CDR3: TGCGCCAGCAGCCAAGAGATTGGTGACAGCCTAACCCTGAACACCGGGGAGCTGTTTTTT.

Concerning this clone: At one boundary the junction diverges from the germline segment, which might be a read error. V gene TRBV2 combines with J gene TRBJ2-5, with D maybe TRBD2 (5 bases). The length of the CDR3 is 14 residues. From germline, CDR1 is SNHLY and CDR2 FYNNEI. The CDR3 here is CASSPEAETQPEDF. CDR3 DNA sequence: TGTGCCAGCAGCCCGGAGGCGGAAACACAGCCCGAGGACTTC.

V and J are TRBV29-1 and TRBJ1-2; no clear D. Germline V CDR1 and CDR2: SQVTM, ANQGSEA. V lost 5 bases, J lost 1 base, and 8 bases lay in between. The CDR3 spans 12 residues. CDR3 bases: TGCAGCGTTCGAGGGATTAACTATGGCTACACCTTC. Protein: CSVRGINYGYTF.

This clone was recorded only once. This rearrangement joins TRBV28 to TRBJ2-3, with a tentative D call TRBD2 (7 bases). The CDR3 contains 15 residues. Trimming shortened V by 4 bases and J by 6 bases, and 17 bases separated the two germline ends. The germline V gene has CDR1 MDHEN and CDR2 SYDVKM. CDR3 sequence (DNA): TGTGCCAGCAGTTCGTGGGGGGGGGCAGATGATACGCAGTATTTT. This sequence encodes CASSSWGGADDTQYF.

The CDR3 spells CSVTGRVNTEAFF. The CDR3 DNA sequence: TGCAGCGTGACAGGTCGGGTGAACACTGAAGCTTTCTTT. J is TRBJ1-1 and V is TRBV29-1, with a weak D call TRBD1 (6 bases). Between the trimmed V and J ends, which lost 6 bases and 0 bases, there was a span of 11 bases. The CDR3 is 13 residues long. From germline, CDR1 is SQVTM and CDR2 ANQGSEA. Complete variable domain (other parts from reference TRBV29-1 and TRBJ1-1): SAVISQKPSRDICQRGTSLTIQCQVDSQVTMMFWYRQQPGQSLTLIATANQGSEATYESGFVIDKFPISRPNLTFSTLTVSNMSPEDSSIYLCSVTGRVNTEAFFGQGTRLTVV.

This clone was recorded a few times. One end of the junction varies from germline; a read error may be responsible. V gene TRBV7-7 combines with J gene TRBJ2-3, with D perhaps TRBD2 (6 bases). This CDR3 is 17 amino acids long. The germline CDR1 and CDR2 sequences are SSHAT and FNYEAQ (reference sequence). The CDR3 loop reads CASSLGISGTSTDTQYF. CDR3 coding DNA: TGTGCTAGCAGCTTAGGGATTAGCGGAACTAGCACAGATACGCAGTATTTT. Variable domain in full (rest from reference TRBV7-7 and TRBJ2-3): GAGVSQSPRYKVTKRGQDVTLRCDPISSHATLYWYQQALGQGPEFLTYFNYEAQPDKSGLPSDRFSAERPEGSISTLTIQRTEQRDSAMYRCASSLGISGTSTDTQYFGPGTRLTVL.

The rearrangement joins TRBV10-3 to TRBJ2-4; no clear D gene. Germline loops: CDR1 ENHRY, CDR2 SYGVKD. The CDR3 is 14 residues long. Trimming cost V 10 bases and J 0 bases, with 13 bases left between them. The CDR3 region has the DNA TGTGCCACAGGAACGGAGCTAGCCAAAAACATTCAGTACTTC. Protein sequence: CATGTELAKNIQYF.

This clone is labeled medium-sized. CDR3 in DNA: TGTGCCAGCAGTTACTCGGAGACTCGCGAACTCGACTACGAGCAGTACTTC. It encodes CASSYSETRELDYEQYF. This chain joins TRBV6-7 and TRBJ2-7, with unresolved D. TRBV6-7 is reported as an ORF; its role is uncertain. Trimming cost V 0 bases and J 3 bases, with 18 bases left between them. CDR3 length: 17 amino acids.

V gene TRBV6-5 combines with J gene TRBJ2-1; either TRBD1 or TRBD2 may supply D (5 bases each). The CDR3 is 14 amino acids. With 2 bases removed from V and 2 bases from J, the gap between germline ends came to 7 bases. Germline loops: CDR1 MNHEY, CDR2 SVGAGI. The CDR3 DNA is TGTGCCAGCAGTTACCAGGGAGCCTACAATGAGCAGTTCTTC. Amino acids: CASSYQGAYNEQFF.

This chain links TRBV30 with TRBJ1-5; D unclear. Germline values: CDR1 GTSNPN, CDR2 SVGIG (reference sequence). This CDR3 region has 13 residues. The ends were cut back, 0 bases at V and 3 bases at J, with 6 bases in the middle. The CDR3 DNA sequence: TGTGCCTGGAGTGTTGGGTCCAATCAGCCCCAGCATTTT. Amino acid sequence: CAWSVGSNQPQHF.

The genes are TRBV9 and TRBJ1-2, with D possibly matching TRBD1 (5 bases). Germline CDR1 SGDLS, CDR2 YYNGEE. V was clipped by 0 bases and J by 1 base, with 10 bases between them. The CDR3 sequence is 15 residues long. This CDR3 reads CASSVAGGYNYGYTF. CDR3 nucleotide sequence: TGTGCCAGCAGCGTAGCTGGGGGGTATAACTATGGCTACACCTTC.

V gene TRBV2 combines with J gene TRBJ2-5; no clear D gene. The J call may be wrong; the DNA end is better matched by TRBJ2-7. Germline V gives CDR1 SNHLY, CDR2 FYNNEI. This CDR3 spans 12 amino acids. CDR3: CASSVDNYEQYF. DNA of the CDR3: TGTGCCAGCAGCGTAGACAACTACGAGCAGTACTTC.

The gene calls are TRBV19 and TRBJ1-1; D is possibly TRBD1 (5 bases). V lost 6 bases and J lost 7, with 15 bases in between. From germline, CDR1 is LNHDA and CDR2 SQIVND (reference sequence). CDR3 length equals 13 residues. In DNA form, the CDR3 reads TGTGCCAGTAGAGCAGGGCTGGTCGGTGAAGCTTTCTTT. Protein product: CASRAGLVGEAFF.

CDR3 coding DNA: TGTGCCAGCAGTGAGGAGTCGGGGGGCGACTATGGCTACACCTTC. Amino acid sequence: CASSEESGGDYGYTF. The rearrangement uses TRBV2 and TRBJ1-2; TRBD1 is a possible D gene (6 bases). Germline lookup yields CDR1 SNHLY and CDR2 FYNNEI. The CDR3 extends over 15 amino acids. V was trimmed by 3 bases and J by 3 bases, leaving 14 bases between them.

About this clone: One end of the junction is discordant with germline, which a read error may explain. This chain uses TRBV6-1 with TRBJ2-7; 7 bases fit TRBD1. This CDR3 is 14 amino acids long. CDR1 MNHNS and CDR2 SASEGT come from the germline V gene. The CDR3 DNA follows: TGTGCCAGCAGTTCCCTTCCCCGCGGACAGGTTGGATCTTTC. Its translation is CASSSLPRGQVGSF.

The chain combines TRBV6-5 with TRBJ1-5; no clear D gene. In germline, CDR1 is MNHEY, CDR2 SVGAGI. The CDR3 sequence is 16 residues long. The V end was cut by 0 bases, the J end by 9 bases, with 18 bases between. The CDR3 is CASSYSVPIPPVPQHF. Here the CDR3 DNA reads TGTGCCAGCAGTTACTCTGTTCCCATCCCCCCCGTGCCCCAGCATTTT.

The chain is built from TRBV4-1 and TRBJ2-7, with 10 bases lining up with TRBD1. The CDR3 is made up of 15 amino acids. V was clipped by 1 base and J by 6 bases; unmatched bases: 6. The germline V gene encodes CDR1 MGHRA and CDR2 YSYEKL. The DNA of the CDR3 is TGCGCCAGCAGCCAAGCCAACGACAGGGGGCGCGAGCAGTACTTC. Protein product: CASSQANDRGREQYF.

Only a few counts were recorded for this clone. V gene TRBV27 combines with J gene TRBJ2-1; unclear D gene. The CDR3 runs 13 residues. The germline V gene encodes CDR1 MNHEY and CDR2 SMNVEV (reference sequence). Trimming shortened V by 0 bases and J by 5 bases, and 5 bases separated the two germline ends. DNA of the CDR3: TGTGCCAGCAGTTTATCGGTCGACAATGAGCAGTTCTTC. Translation gives CASSLSVDNEQFF.

This rearrangement joins TRBV5-1 to TRBJ2-7; 9 nucleotides line up with TRBD1. Trimming removed 3 bases from V and 3 bases from J; junction bases left unmatched: 1. The CDR3 totals 13 residues. Germline CDR1 is SGHRS and CDR2 is YFSETQ. CDR3 residues: CASSWGQGYEQYF. CDR3 DNA sequence: TGCGCCAGCAGCTGGGGACAGGGCTACGAGCAGTACTTC.

The gene calls are TRBV2 and TRBJ1-2; 7 positions match TRBD1. This CDR3 has 13 residues. The junction had 7 bases not matched to a gene; V was cut back by 6 bases and J by 6 bases. Germline CDR1 SNHLY, CDR2 FYNNEI. Written as DNA, the CDR3 is TGTGCCAGCAGGGGACAGTCCTCCCATGGCTACACCTTC. This sequence encodes CASRGQSSHGYTF.